This is a list of T cell receptor beta chains from one sample in a study of beta chain features in type 1 diabetes. The assay was immunoSEQ multiplex PCR, and TCRdb's table has in-frame clones only and misses some. The table has hundreds of thousands of clones, over 13% seen once; the top ten hold less than 0.04%. Sequenced sample: naive CD4+ T cells from blood. The receptors come from a man between 18 and 35 years old with type 1 diabetes. The CDR3 runs from the conserved cysteine through the conserved F or W. D genes are given only for firm matches. Size values are once, few and many counts, or a class for expanded clones, and some rows have none.

J gene | V gene | D gene | CDR3 length | clone size | CDR3 DNA | CDR3 protein
TRBJ2-7 | TRBV5-1 | . | 15 | few | TGCGCCAGCAGCTTGGCCGTCGGTAGCAGCTACGAGCAGTACTTC | CASSLAVGSSYEQYF
TRBJ2-1 | TRBV4-3 | TRBD2 | 16 | . | TGCGCCAGCAGCCAAGATTGGACTAGCGGGGACCCGGAGCAGTTCTTC | CASSQDWTSGDPEQFF
TRBJ2-3 | TRBV7-7 | . | 13 | . | TGTGCTAGCAGCTCCGGACCCACAGATACGCAGTATTTT | CASSSGPTDTQYF
TRBJ2-7 | TRBV7-2 | . | 15 | . | TGTGCCAGCAGCAACTCTGACGAAAGCTCCTACGAGCAGTACTTC | CASSNSDESSYEQYF
TRBJ1-1 | TRBV19 | . | 11 | . | TGTGCCACCAAGAGGAACACTGAAGCTTTCTTT | CATKRNTEAFF
TRBJ2-1 | TRBV5-1 | TRBD2 | 17 | . | TGCGCCAGCAGCTTCCTACCCCCGACTAGCGGGGGGGATGAGCAGTTCTTC | CASSFLPPTSGGDEQFF
TRBJ2-1 | TRBV30 | TRBD2 | 15 | . | TGTGCCTGGAGTCTCGGACTAGCGGAACAGGGTGAGCAGTTCTTC | CAWSLGLAEQGEQFF
TRBJ1-3 | TRBV10-3 | . | 13 | . | TGTGCCATACGCCTGGAAGCTGGAAACACCATATATTTT | CAIRLEAGNTIYF
TRBJ2-2 | TRBV6-5 | . | 14 | . | TGTGCCAGCAGTACAGGAGTGAACACCGGGGAGCTGTTTTTT | CASSTGVNTGELFF
TRBJ2-6 | TRBV5-1 | . | 17 | few | TGCGCCAGCAGCTCTGCAACAGGGAGAACTGGGGCCAACGTCCTGACTTTC | CASSSATGRTGANVLTF
TRBJ1-5 | TRBV10-3 | . | 14 | . | TGTGCCATCAGTGTTGGGGGGCCCAATCAGCCCCAGCATTTT | CAISVGGPNQPQHF